What follows are 11 T cell receptor beta chains derived from one specimen sequenced in a study of cytomegalovirus exposure and HLA in healthy donors. 13 Jbeta primers and 60 Vbeta primers were used for the PCR. Assay: immunoSEQ multiplex PCR; the TCRdb copy retains only in-frame clones and omits some. The sample lists tens of thousands of clones, around two thirds seen once, with 3% to 5% in the top ten. Sequenced input: PBMCs. The receptors derive from a man aged 25 to 45 in good health and CMV-seronegative.

The J gene is TRBJ2-2, the V gene TRBV13, with D tentatively TRBD1 (6 bases). V was cut by 4 bases and J by 7 bases, with 13 bases left in between. Per the germline V gene, CDR1 is PRHDT and CDR2 is FYEKMQ (reference sequence). The CDR3 extends over 14 amino acids. The CDR3 DNA follows: TGTGCCAGCAGCTCCCCAGGGGCGGTCGGGGAGCTGTTTTTT. This codes for CASSSPGAVGELFF. The full variable domain, its missing parts supplied by reference TRBV13 and TRBJ2-2, is AAGVIQSPRHLIKEKRETATLKCYPIPRHDTVYWYQQGPGQDPQFLISFYEKMQSDKGSIPDRFSAQQFSDYHSELNMSSLELGDSALYFCASSSPGAVGELFFGEGSRLTVL.

There are a few counts of this clone. V is TRBV27 and J is TRBJ2-7; TRBD1 might be the D (6 bases). The ends were cut back, 5 bases at V and 2 bases at J, with 10 bases in the middle. Germline CDR1 and CDR2: MNHEY and SMNVEV (reference sequence). CDR3 length: 13 amino acids. CDR3 sequence: CASSPDRPYEQYF. The CDR3 DNA is TGTGCCAGCAGTCCCGACAGGCCCTACGAGCAGTACTTC.

DNA of the CDR3: TGTGCCAGCAGCGTAGATCTCGGACAGGGTTACGAGCAGTACTTC. Its protein product is CASSVDLGQGYEQYF. The V call is TRBV9, the J call TRBJ2-7, with 8 bases matching TRBD1. CDR3 size: 15 residues. J lost 4 bases, V lost 0 bases, and 6 bases had no gene match. From germline, CDR1 is SGDLS and CDR2 YYNGEE.

This clone has a handful of counts. The CDR3 bases are TGTGCCAGTACTAGCTTGGAGACCCAGTACTTC. Amino acids: CASTSLETQYF. The chain couples TRBV6-1 to TRBJ2-5; a possible D gene is TRBD2 (6 bases). Trimming left V 9 bases short and J 5 bases short, with 10 bases between. The CDR3 is made up of 11 amino acids. Germline V CDR1 and CDR2: MNHNS, SASEGT.

V and J are TRBV30 and TRBJ2-7, with 8 bases matching TRBD1. Trimming removed 4 bases from V and 1 base from J; junction bases left unmatched: 3. Germline CDR1 is GTSNPN and CDR2 is SVGIG (reference sequence). The CDR3 is 13 amino acids. In nucleotides, the CDR3 is TGTGCCTGGAACCGGGACAGGTCCTACGAGCAGTACTTC. It codes for CAWNRDRSYEQYF. Full variable domain (rest looked up from reference TRBV30 and TRBJ2-7): SQTIHQWPATLVQPVGSPLSLECTVEGTSNPNLYWYRQAAGRGLQLLFYSVGIGQISSEVPQNLSASRPQDRQFILSSKKLLLSDSGFYLCAWNRDRSYEQYFGPGTRLTVT.

The count of this clone is one. Relative to the germline gene, one junction end is altered; a read error may explain this. V usage is TRBV7-7 and J usage is TRBJ1-1; D is unclear. The CDR3 extends over 13 amino acids. CDR1 SSHAT and CDR2 FNYEAQ come from the germline V gene (reference sequence). CDR3 region: CASSQRRNTEAFF. The CDR3 DNA follows: TGTGCTAGCAGCCAAAGGAGGAACACTGAAGCTTTCTTT. The full variable domain, with the rest looked up from reference TRBV7-7 and TRBJ1-1, is GAGVSQSPRYKVTKRGQDVTLRCDPISSHATLYWYQQALGQGPEFLTYFNYEAQPDKSGLPSDRFSAERPEGSISTLTIQRTEQRDSAMYRCASSQRRNTEAFFGQGTRLTVV.

The chain joins TRBV7-2 to TRBJ2-3; tentative D call: TRBD1 (7 bases). Germline CDR1 SGHTA, CDR2 FQGNSA. Between the trimmed V and J ends, which lost 2 bases and 3 bases, there was a span of 21 bases. The CDR3 sequence is 18 residues long. The CDR3 DNA is TGTGCCAGCAGCTTAAACGGGTTCAGGGGGGTCGGGACAGATACGCAGTATTTT. It translates to CASSLNGFRGVGTDTQYF.

This chain joins TRBV14 and TRBJ1-6; D uncertain. The CDR3 loop spans 12 amino acids. Trimming left V 2 bases short and J 10 bases short, with 6 bases between. The germline CDR1 and CDR2 sequences are SGHDN and FVKESK. The chain's CDR3 is CASSQQLSPLHF. The DNA for the CDR3 is TGTGCCAGCAGCCAACAGTTGTCACCCCTCCACTTT. Full variable domain (missing parts from reference TRBV14 and TRBJ1-6): EAGVTQFPSHSVIEKGQTVTLRCDPISGHDNLYWYRRVMGKEIKFLLHFVKESKQDESGMPNNRFLAERTGGTYSTLKVQPAELEDSGVYFCASSQQLSPLHFGNGTRLTVT.

The chain uses TRBV7-9 and TRBJ2-7; TRBD2 agrees at 7 bases. With 5 bases clipped from V and 0 bases from J, the junction kept 4 bases outside the gene matches. Germline V lookup: CDR1 SEHNR, CDR2 FQNEAQ (reference sequence). There are 14 residues in the CDR3. The CDR3 region has the DNA TGTGCCAGCAGCCGCCGGGACTACTCCTACGAGCAGTACTTC. This translates into CASSRRDYSYEQYF.

This clone has only a few counts. The chain joins TRBV9 to TRBJ2-4; tentatively, D is TRBD2 (6 bases). V gave up 4 bases and J gave up 0 bases, with 17 bases separating them. Germline V gene lookup returns CDR1 SGDLS and CDR2 YYNGEE. The CDR3 spans 17 residues. The CDR3 sequence: CASSPKGRDLAKNIQYF. CDR3 nucleotides: TGTGCCAGCAGCCCCAAAGGTCGGGACTTAGCCAAAAACATTCAGTACTTC.

This chain connects TRBV25-1 to TRBJ2-7; 7 bases fit TRBD2. The CDR3 loop spans 13 amino acids. CDR1 and CDR2 from the germline V gene are MGHDK and SYGVNS. V was pared by 10 bases and J by 2 bases, with 8 bases of the junction left unmatched. The CDR3 here is CATQSGTPYEQYF. The CDR3 DNA reads TGTGCCACCCAAAGCGGGACCCCCTACGAGCAGTACTTC.